Detailed here is one T cell receptor (beta chain). Its antigen is undetermined. Germline assignment: CDR1 MNHEY and CDR2 SVGAGI. The ends were cut back, 5 bases at V and 4 bases at J, with 17 bases in the middle. The CDR3 sequence is 15 residues long. Through a sample-barcoded 5' primer and a J-beta primer mix, a second PCR was run for about 6 to 11 cycles. Using its own MiXCR run on the 5' RACE reads, TCRdb lists one record per CDR3 protein. The sample contains under 1,100,000 distinct CDR3 sequences, under 30% of which appear only once. The data were obtained in a study of blood T cells in healthy people across ages. Findings and caveats of the study: More naive CD4+ cells and higher diversity were found in long-lived than in aged donors.

This sample also belongs to another study, concerning T cells of mothers and their children.

The J gene is TRBJ2-5, the V gene TRBV6-5, with D perhaps assigned TRBD1 or TRBD2 (5 bases each). Source material: blood. This receptor was identified in a girl aged 2-10 years in good health. The CDR3 nucleotides read TGTGCCAGCAGTCCAACAAAGGGACGGGGAGAGACCCAGTACTTC. This sequence encodes CASSPTKGRGETQYF.